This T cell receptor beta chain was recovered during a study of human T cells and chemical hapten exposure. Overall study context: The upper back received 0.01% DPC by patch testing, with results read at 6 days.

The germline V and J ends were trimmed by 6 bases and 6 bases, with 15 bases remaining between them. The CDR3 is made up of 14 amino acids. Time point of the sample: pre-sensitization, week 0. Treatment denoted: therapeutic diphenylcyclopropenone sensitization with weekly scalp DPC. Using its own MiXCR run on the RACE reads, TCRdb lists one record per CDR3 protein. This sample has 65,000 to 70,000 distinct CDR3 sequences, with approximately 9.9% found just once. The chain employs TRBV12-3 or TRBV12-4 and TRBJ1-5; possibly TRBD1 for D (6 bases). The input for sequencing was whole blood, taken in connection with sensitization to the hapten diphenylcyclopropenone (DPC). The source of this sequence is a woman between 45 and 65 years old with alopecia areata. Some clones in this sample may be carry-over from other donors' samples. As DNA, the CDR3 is TGTGCCAGCAGAGGAGGGGGATCGGGTCAGCCCCAGCATTTT. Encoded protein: CASRGGGSGQPQHF.